This T cell receptor (beta chain) was sequenced in a study of T cells after yellow fever vaccination. In the study overall: Fractions with few cells were prepared using SMART-Seq v4 Ultra Low Input. Notes on the study in general: Clones that expanded after primary vaccination mostly reappeared after the booster (around 96% CD4, about 91% CD8). Weaker overall was a secondary response that nonetheless peaked faster, on day 5 versus 15. Relatively few clonotypes were ones that appeared in both CD4 and CD8 compartments.

Turning to this clonotype: Its specificity is unknown.

TCRdb re-analysed the 5' RACE reads in MiXCR, keeping a single row per CDR3 protein. The sample comprises 550,000 to 750,000 distinct CDR3 sequences, about 13% of which are singletons, and 11% to 15% rests with the top ten. CDR1 is DFQATT, CDR2 SNEGSKA, per germline (reference sequence). V was clipped by 3 bases and J by 3 bases, with 12 bases between them. This CDR3 has 13 residues. This rearrangement joins TRBV20-1 to TRBJ2-7; D perhaps matches TRBD1 (6 bases). The specimen comprised PBMCs, sampled on the day of the yellow fever booster vaccination. The receptor's source is a man aged 30-40 years who received the YFV17D yellow fever vaccine. The CDR3 DNA reads TGCAGTGCTAGGAAAACAGGGTTCTACGAGCAGTACTTC. Residues: CSARKTGFYEQYF.